The 8 T cell receptor beta chains below were found in one sample sequenced in a study of cytomegalovirus exposure and HLA in healthy donors. Primers included in the PCR were 60 Vbeta and 13 Jbeta primers. Clones were read by immunoSEQ multiplex PCR, and TCRdb kept only the in-frame ones, dropping some. The table gives 70,000 or so clones; the top ten clones make up under 0.9% of it. Source material: PBMCs. These receptors came from a boy aged 5-17 years in good health and CMV-seronegative.

V and J are TRBV9 and TRBJ2-1; TRBD2 agrees at 9 bases. V lost 2 bases to trimming and J lost 8 bases; unmatched junction nucleotides: 2. The CDR3 is made up of 13 amino acids. Germline assignment: CDR1 SGDLS and CDR2 YYNGEE. The DNA of the CDR3 is TGTGCCAGCAGCGTTCTAGCGGGGTATGAGCAGTTCTTC. It encodes CASSVLAGYEQFF.

The gene calls are TRBV5-8 and TRBJ1-2; tentative D call: TRBD1 (5 bases). The V gene lost 0 bases and the J gene lost 0 bases, with 9 bases spanning the gap. Germline CDR1 is SGHTS and CDR2 is YDEGEE. This CDR3 has 15 amino acids. The CDR3 protein is CASSLGDRTNYGYTF. The CDR3 DNA sequence: TGTGCCAGCAGCTTGGGTGACAGAACTAACTATGGCTACACCTTC.

The chain carries TRBV9 and TRBJ2-1; 7 bases line up with TRBD2. V trimming: 0 bases; J trimming: 11 bases; junction bases outside the gene matches: 8. Germline V gene sequence: CDR1 SGDLS, CDR2 YYNGEE. The CDR3 is made up of 14 amino acids. The CDR3 reads CASSVEGRAEKQFF. The CDR3 DNA reads as TGTGCCAGCAGCGTAGAGGGGAGGGCGGAAAAGCAGTTCTTC.

The chain joins TRBV29-1 to TRBJ2-7; the D gene is possibly TRBD2 (8 bases). The CDR3 sequence is 14 residues long. The germline V gene has CDR1 SQVTM and CDR2 ANQGSEA. The V end lost 4 bases, the J end lost 2 bases, and 15 bases lay between the germline ends. The CDR3 sequence: CSVVAGQSAYEQYF. The CDR3 nucleotides read TGCAGCGTTGTAGCGGGACAGAGCGCCTACGAGCAGTACTTC.

This sequence joins TRBV4-2 and TRBJ2-3; tentatively, D is TRBD2 (6 bases). Trimming left V 0 bases short and J 6 bases short, with 16 bases between. The V gene's germline CDR1 is LGHNA and CDR2 YNFKEQ. The CDR3 runs 16 residues. DNA for the CDR3: TGTGCCAGCAGCCAAGATTCAGGACCAGGGAGGGATACGCAGTATTTT. Its protein is CASSQDSGPGRDTQYF.

The chain is built from TRBV29-1 and TRBJ1-2, with 10 bases aligning to TRBD1. The ends lost 1 base at V and 8 bases at J; junction bases unmatched: 7. This CDR3 has 14 amino acids. Germline V gives CDR1 SQVTM, CDR2 ANQGSEA. The CDR3 sequence: CSVEASPTGGGYTF. The CDR3 DNA reads as TGCAGCGTTGAAGCCTCACCGACAGGGGGCGGCTACACCTTC.

The chain uses TRBV7-8 and TRBJ1-2; D call uncertain. Trimming cost V 1 base and J 5 bases, with 14 bases left between them. CDR1 and CDR2 (germline): SGHVS, FQNEAQ. The CDR3 consists of 15 residues. CDR3 in amino acids: CASSLVGGIVYGYTF. Written as DNA, the CDR3 is TGTGCCAGCAGCTTAGTTGGAGGGATTGTGTATGGCTACACCTTC.

Points on this clone: A read error may produce the germline difference seen at one junction end. The genes are TRBV13 and TRBJ2-1; TRBD1 aligns across 9 bases. From germline, CDR1 is PRHDT and CDR2 FYEKMQ (reference sequence). This CDR3 region has 15 residues. CDR3 coding DNA: TGTGCCAGCAGCCTAGGGACAGGGACCGACAATGAGCAGTTCTTC. Translation: CASSLGTGTDNEQFF.